One and the same sample provided the 9 T cell receptor beta chains below, sequenced in a study of human T cells and chemical hapten exposure (dated by TCRdb to the early 2020s). The time point label here, explained by the study, means: pre-sensitization, week 0. Reading the label with the study, this specimen's treatment or condition is: therapeutic diphenylcyclopropenone sensitization with weekly scalp DPC. Receptors were amplified or captured by RACE. TCRdb records NextSeq 500 as the sequencer. TCRdb handled the public reads itself, with Q25 trimming in fastp and clone calling in MiXCR, and kept productive beta chains. Rows with a matching CDR3 protein are joined into one entry that keeps the most common DNA and genes. For this sample there are fewer than 150,000 distinct CDR3 sequences; less than 15% appear just once. Of the sample, approximately 2.8% is held by the ten largest clones. Specimen: whole blood, collected in connection with sensitization to the hapten diphenylcyclopropenone (DPC). The receptors come from a woman aged 18-29 years with alopecia areata. Some clones in this sample may be carry-over from other donors' samples.

This clonotype occurred many times. The chain carries TRBV29-1 and TRBJ1-1; D not resolved. The V end was cut by 7 bases, the J end by 0 bases, with 12 bases between. CDR1 SQVTM and CDR2 ANQGSEA come from the germline V gene. The CDR3 runs to 13 residues. The CDR3 spells CSGAPRMNTEAFF. As DNA, the CDR3 is TGCAGCGGGGCCCCGCGGATGAACACTGAAGCTTTCTTT.

This clonotype has just a few counts. The V call is TRBV28, the J call TRBJ2-7; the match to TRBD1 covers 10 bases. The CDR3 runs 15 residues. The ends lost 5 bases at V and 2 bases at J; junction bases unmatched: 6. CDR1 and CDR2 (germline): MDHEN, SYDVKM. CDR3 bases: TGTGCCAGCAGTACCCCCGGGACAGGGGCCTACGAGCAGTACTTC. This codes for CASSTPGTGAYEQYF.

This clonotype occurred many times. The V gene is TRBV19, the J gene TRBJ2-1; TRBD2 agrees at 8 bases. With V trimmed by 10 bases and J by 6 bases, 14 bases remained unmatched. Per the germline V gene, CDR1 is LNHDA and CDR2 is SQIVND (reference sequence). This CDR3 contains 15 residues. The CDR3 protein is CATRALAGRGNEQFF. As DNA, the CDR3 is TGTGCCACTAGAGCTTTAGCGGGGCGGGGCAATGAGCAGTTCTTC.

This clonotype came up a few times. This chain joins TRBV4-3 and TRBJ1-5; D gene uncertain. CDR1 and CDR2 (germline): LGHNA, YSLEER. The CDR3 extends over 14 amino acids. The V end was cut by 0 bases, the J end by 4 bases, with 7 bases between. The CDR3 region has the DNA TGCGCCAGCAGCCAAGACGGACGGAATCAGCCCCAGCATTTT. Its translation is CASSQDGRNQPQHF.

The chain couples TRBV5-5 to TRBJ1-5, with 7 bases fitting TRBD1. The CDR3 runs 15 residues. Per the germline V gene, CDR1 is SGHKS and CDR2 is YYEKEE (reference sequence). Trimming cost V 4 bases and J 6 bases; bases outside gene matches: 10. The DNA of the CDR3 is TGTGCCAGCAGCCATGTCCAGGGGGTGAGTCAGCCCCAGCATTTT. This encodes CASSHVQGVSQPQHF.

This clonotype was observed a few times. The J gene is TRBJ2-2, the V gene TRBV29-1, with 8 bases lining up with TRBD1. This CDR3 comprises 14 residues. V lost 7 bases and J lost 1; bases outside the gene matches: 5. Germline V CDR1 and CDR2: SQVTM, ANQGSEA. DNA for the CDR3: TGCAGCGCATGGACAGGGATGAACACCGGGGAGCTGTTTTTT. It encodes CSAWTGMNTGELFF.

The chain recombines TRBV14 with TRBJ1-1; possible D gene TRBD1, 6 bases. The CDR3 spans 13 residues. V lost 2 bases and J lost 6, with 10 bases in between. The germline CDR1 and CDR2 sequences are SGHDN and FVKESK. CDR3 bases: TGTGCCAGCAGCCAAACAGGGAAGGCTGAAGCTTTCTTT. Translated: CASSQTGKAEAFF.

This clonotype turned up a few times. The chain uses TRBV11-3 and TRBJ1-2, with 7 bases matching TRBD1. V shed 5 bases, J shed 3 bases, and the junction held 12 bases outside the gene matches. CDR1 SGHNT and CDR2 YENEEA come from the germline V gene. CDR3 length: 16 amino acids. This CDR3 is CASSTRVGGAYYGYTF. The CDR3 DNA follows: TGTGCCAGCAGCACTAGGGTAGGGGGCGCGTACTATGGCTACACCTTC.

This sequence joins TRBV30 and TRBJ2-7, with 9 bases fitting TRBD1. V lost 2 bases, J lost 5 bases, and 7 bases stayed unmatched. Germline V gene lookup returns CDR1 GTSNPN and CDR2 SVGIG (reference sequence). CDR3 size: 14 residues. The CDR3 reads CAWSPGTGRNEQYF. In DNA, the CDR3 is TGTGCCTGGAGTCCCGGGACAGGGAGGAACGAGCAGTACTTC.